This T cell receptor beta chain was profiled in a study of early T cells in non-severe SARS-CoV-2 infection (dated by TCRdb to the early 2020s). Study-level background: Because TCR sequencing relied on bulk RNA taken from unsorted whole blood, pairing of alpha and beta chains was not possible. Results and caveats for the whole study, not just this receptor: Matching against VDJdb was skewed toward anti-spike CD8 responses, likely underestimated virus-specific expansions, and missed private and CD4 specificities.

The library was made by 5' RACE. Instrument used: NextSeq 500. The TCR library protocol attached unique molecular identifiers to individual cDNA molecules to correct for sequencing error and PCR bias. Both TCR alpha and beta chains were sequenced, and tight co-correlation was observed between alpha and beta sequence abundances in each sample. The study's processing was this. Decombinator V4 was used to perform V gene, J gene and CDR3 annotation of TCR sequences. Expanded TCRs were defined as changing significantly between any two time points under a Poisson model with p below 0.0001. TCR abundances were normalised to the total number of TCRs sequenced in each sample and reported as counts per million. MAIT TCRs were defined by TRAV1-2 paired with TRAJ12, TRAJ20 or TRAJ33, and iNKT TCRs by TRAV10 paired with TRAJ18. A search of VDJdb, accessed on 1 November 2021, was run for TCRs annotated to CMV, EBV and SARS-CoV-2, with TCRs annotated for multiple antigens excluded. The public sequencing data were trimmed at Q25 with fastp and processed into clonotypes with MiXCR by TCRdb, which kept only in-frame beta chains. CDR3 protein duplicates are merged, each entry listing the most common genes and DNA. TCRdb's processing, not the study's, gives the V and J calls here. Here the sample has around 37,000 distinct CDR3 sequences; over 9% occur a single time. The ten largest clones take up approximately 13% of the sample.

This clonotype was counted many times. No cognate antigen has been identified for it. No base quality information exists; no much larger clone differs at one position. Set within a cohort of healthcare workers in London, UK, this nested case-control study involved weekly PCR testing of nasopharyngeal swabs along with blood sampling. Healthcare workers were enrolled in the week of the UK lockdown, from 23 to 31 March 2020, and were followed every week for up to roughly 16 weeks. CDR1 and CDR2 were assigned from the germline V gene as LGHNA and YSLEER. V is trimmed back by 2 bases and J by 7 bases, and the junction contains 6 bases that no gene match accounts for. Including cysteine and phenylalanine, the CDR3 has 15 amino acids. CDR3 DNA is the only sequence kept; it has 45 bases, read in frame from the first base.

The receptor comes from an adult who was a healthcare worker with PCR-confirmed SARS-CoV-2 infection or an uninfected control (not recorded which). Sequenced material: whole blood. The sequence links TRBV4-3 to TRBJ1-4, with TRBD1 matching 8 junction bases. The nucleotides are TGCGCCAGCAGCCAAACCCCGACAGGGGCTGAAAAACTGTTTTTT. Its protein is CASSQTPTGAEKLFF.